The sample holds a few counts of the clone carrying this T cell receptor (delta chain). This DNA translates differently at residue 5 from the TCRdb protein, which is that of a much larger clone; a read error is likely, and the protein shown is the DNA's own translation. TCRdb re-called the reads through CATT. The sample has fewer than 4,500 delta-chain clones, about 3.4% seen once. The record originates from a study of gamma-delta chains in newborns, infants, children. Study at large: Microbial exposure reportedly drives polyclonal innate γδ T cell expansion after birth.

Germline lookup yields CDR1 GEAIGNYY and CDR2 EKD. This CDR3 comprises 15 residues. Trimming cost V 3 bases and J 8 bases; bases outside gene matches: 13. What was sequenced was blood. The TCR originated in a child who was a newborn, infant or young child, either healthy, febrile or measles-vaccinated (not recorded which). This chain joins TRDV2 and TRDJ1; TRDD3 matches 8 bases. CDR3 residues: CACDAVHPGIPKLIF. The CDR3 DNA reads as TGTGCCTGTGACGCCGTTCATCCGGGGATACCCAAACTCATCTTT.